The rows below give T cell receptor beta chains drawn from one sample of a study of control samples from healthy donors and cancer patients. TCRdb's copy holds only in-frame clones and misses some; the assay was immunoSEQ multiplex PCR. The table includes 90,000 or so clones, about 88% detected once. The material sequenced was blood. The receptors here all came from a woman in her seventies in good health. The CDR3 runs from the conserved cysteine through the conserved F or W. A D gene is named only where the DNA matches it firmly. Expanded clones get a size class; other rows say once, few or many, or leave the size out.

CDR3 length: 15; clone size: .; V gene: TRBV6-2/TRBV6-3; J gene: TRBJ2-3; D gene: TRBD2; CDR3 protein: CASSYGGRSSDTQYF; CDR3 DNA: TGTGCCAGCAGTTACGGCGGGAGAAGCTCAGATACGCAGTATTTT
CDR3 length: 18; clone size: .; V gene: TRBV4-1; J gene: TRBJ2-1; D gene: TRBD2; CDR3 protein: CASSHTTVGAGARNEQFF; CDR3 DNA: TGCGCCAGCAGCCATACCACGGTCGGAGCGGGAGCTAGGAATGAGCAGTTCTTC
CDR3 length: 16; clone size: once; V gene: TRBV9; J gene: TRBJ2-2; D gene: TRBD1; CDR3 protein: CASSGRDRDFPGELFF; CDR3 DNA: TGTGCCAGCAGCGGGCGGGACAGGGATTTCCCCGGGGAGCTGTTTTTT
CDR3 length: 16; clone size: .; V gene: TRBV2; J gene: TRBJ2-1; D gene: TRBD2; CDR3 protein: CASRTDRLTSGNEQFF; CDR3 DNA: TGTGCCAGCAGAACAGACAGACTGACTAGCGGCAATGAGCAGTTCTTC
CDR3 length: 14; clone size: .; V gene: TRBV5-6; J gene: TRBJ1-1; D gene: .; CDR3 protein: CASSLAVSEFEAFF; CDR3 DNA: TGTGCCAGCAGCTTGGCCGTCTCAGAATTTGAAGCTTTCTTT
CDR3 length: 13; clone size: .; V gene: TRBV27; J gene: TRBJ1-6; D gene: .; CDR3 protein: CASSTVNNSPLHF; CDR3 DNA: TGTGCCAGCAGTACGGTAAATAATTCACCCCTCCACTTT
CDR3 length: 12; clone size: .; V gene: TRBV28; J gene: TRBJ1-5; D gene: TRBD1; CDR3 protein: CASSGDRAAQHF; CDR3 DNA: TGTGCCAGCAGCGGGGACAGGGCAGCCCAGCATTTT
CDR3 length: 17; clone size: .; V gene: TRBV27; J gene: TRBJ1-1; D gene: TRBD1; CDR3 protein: CASSLWGQGKGNTEAFF; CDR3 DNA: TGTGCCAGCAGTTTATGGGGACAGGGGAAGGGGAACACTGAAGCTTTCTTT
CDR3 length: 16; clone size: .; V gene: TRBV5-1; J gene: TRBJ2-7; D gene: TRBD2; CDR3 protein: CASSPGTSGLPLEQYF; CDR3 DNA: TGCGCCAGCTCCCCCGGGACTAGCGGCCTACCTTTGGAGCAGTACTTC
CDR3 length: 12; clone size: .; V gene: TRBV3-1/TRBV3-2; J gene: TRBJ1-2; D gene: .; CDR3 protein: CASSQVNYGYTF; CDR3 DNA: TGTGCCAGCAGCCAAGTCAACTATGGCTACACCTTC
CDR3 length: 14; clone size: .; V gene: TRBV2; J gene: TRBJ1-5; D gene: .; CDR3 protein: CASSEGKGSQPQHF; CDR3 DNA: TGTGCCAGCAGTGAAGGGAAGGGAAGTCAGCCCCAGCATTTT
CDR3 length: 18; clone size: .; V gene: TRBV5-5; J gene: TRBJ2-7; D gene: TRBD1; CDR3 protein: CASSLSESGTGGLYEQYF; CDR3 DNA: TGTGCCAGCAGCTTGTCGGAATCCGGGACAGGGGGCCTCTACGAGCAGTACTTC
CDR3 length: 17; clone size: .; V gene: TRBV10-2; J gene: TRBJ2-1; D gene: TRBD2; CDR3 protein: CASSELVAASGNNEQFF; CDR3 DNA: TGCGCCAGCAGTGAATTAGTAGCGGCTAGCGGGAACAATGAGCAGTTCTTC
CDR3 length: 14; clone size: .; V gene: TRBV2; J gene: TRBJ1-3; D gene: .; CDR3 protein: CASSPGVVGNTIYF; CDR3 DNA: TGTGCCAGCAGTCCCGGGGTAGTCGGAAACACCATATATTTT
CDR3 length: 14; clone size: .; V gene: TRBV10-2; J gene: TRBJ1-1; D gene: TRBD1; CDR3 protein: CASSVQGVNTEAFF; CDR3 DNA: TGCGCCAGCAGTGTTCAGGGGGTGAACACTGAAGCTTTCTTT
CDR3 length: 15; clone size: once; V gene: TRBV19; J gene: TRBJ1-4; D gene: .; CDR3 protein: CASSIGQGLGEKLFF; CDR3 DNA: TGTGCCAGTAGTATCGGGCAGGGCCTCGGCGAAAAACTGTTTTTT
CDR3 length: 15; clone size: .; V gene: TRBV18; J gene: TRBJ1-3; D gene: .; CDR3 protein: CASSPPGLEGNTIYF; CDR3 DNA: TGTGCCAGCTCACCGCCGGGACTGGAAGGAAACACCATATATTTT